Below, 32 T cell receptor beta chains from the same sample are listed, as sequenced in a study of OX40 agonist ivuxolimab in advanced cancers. Using immunoSEQ multiplex PCR, the repertoire was profiled, and TCRdb retains in-frame clones only, with some absent. The repertoire includes 60,000 to 100,000 clones, around 92% of them detected once, and 0.5% to 0.6% sits in the top ten. The sequenced sample was CD4+ or CD8+ T cells sorted from blood, obtained in a trial of the OX40 agonist ivuxolimab. The receptors here all came from an adult with an advanced solid tumor such as melanoma, head and neck, liver or kidney cancer.

CDR3 protein: CASNRTGGIRDIQYF. For the CDR3, the DNA is TGTGCCAGCAACCGGACAGGGGGAATCCGGGACATTCAGTACTTC. The V and J genes are TRBV21-1 and TRBJ2-4; no check of the table's D call, TRBD1, against the DNA was made. TRBV21-1 is labeled a pseudogene. This CDR3 spans 15 amino acids.

V gene TRBV27 combines with J gene TRBJ2-1, with D unclear. Trimming shortened V by 1 base and J by 5 bases, and 6 bases separated the two germline ends. In germline, CDR1 is MNHEY, CDR2 SMNVEV (reference sequence). The CDR3 sequence is 13 residues long. The CDR3 here is CASSLWLHNEQFF. CDR3 DNA sequence: TGTGCCAGCAGTTTATGGCTCCACAATGAGCAGTTCTTC.

This sequence joins TRBV7-9 and TRBJ2-5; 7 bases map to TRBD1. The DNA end lines up better with TRBJ2-7; the J call may be wrong. This CDR3 spans 15 amino acids. The germline V gene encodes CDR1 SEHNR and CDR2 FQNEAQ (reference sequence). The CDR3 region has the DNA TGTGCCAGCAGCCCAGGGGGACGGAAACTCTACGAGCAGTACTTC. Its translation: CASSPGGRKLYEQYF.

V usage is TRBV18 and J usage is TRBJ2-1, with 10 bases aligning to TRBD1. The junction had 6 bases not matched to a gene; V was cut back by 2 bases and J by 8 bases. This CDR3 comprises 15 residues. Germline-derived CDR1 and CDR2 are KGHSH and LQKENI. The CDR3 bases are TGTGCCAGCTCACCAGGGACAGGGGATTGGGATGAGCAGTTCTTC. Protein sequence: CASSPGTGDWDEQFF. Together with reference TRBV18 and TRBJ2-1, the CDR3 gives the full variable domain: NAGVMQNPRHLVRRRGQEARLRCSPMKGHSHVYWYRQLPEEGLKFMVYLQKENIIDESGMPKERFSAEFPKEGPSILRIQQVVRGDSAAYFCASSPGTGDWDEQFFGPGTRLTVL.

CDR3 nucleotides: TGTGCCAGCAGTTCTGGACAGGGAGGGCAGCCCCAGCATTTT. Translating it yields CASSSGQGGQPQHF. The V call is TRBV6-5, the J call TRBJ1-5, with 8 positions matching TRBD1. Germline V gene data show CDR1 as MNHEY and CDR2 as SVGAGI. V gave up 4 bases and J gave up 7 bases; unmatched junction bases: 6. This CDR3 has 14 amino acids.

The chain employs TRBV7-3 and TRBJ2-1, with unresolved D. The CDR3 runs to 12 residues. V gave up 2 bases and J gave up 8 bases, with 7 bases separating them. Germline CDR1 is SGHTA and CDR2 is FQGTGA. The CDR3 spells CASSLDSDEQFF. DNA for the CDR3: TGTGCCAGCAGCTTAGATTCGGATGAGCAGTTCTTC.

This clone was recorded only once. The chain joins TRBV5-1 to TRBJ2-2; D not certain. The CDR3 runs 12 residues. V dropped 4 bases and J dropped 3 bases, with 4 bases sitting between them. Germline CDR1 is SGHRS and CDR2 is YFSETQ. The CDR3 loop reads CASSTYTGELFF. The CDR3 nucleotides read TGCGCCAGCAGCACCTACACCGGGGAGCTGTTTTTT.

The sample holds one count of this clone. The rearrangement uses TRBV5-4 and TRBJ2-3; D remains unclear. Trimming took 2 bases from V and 2 from J, leaving 9 bases between them. This CDR3 has 14 amino acids. Germline V gene data show CDR1 as SGHNT and CDR2 as YYREEE (reference sequence). CDR3 sequence: CASSFDLYTDTQYF. DNA of the CDR3: TGTGCCAGCAGCTTCGATCTCTACACAGATACGCAGTATTTT.

The gene calls are TRBV15 and TRBJ2-3; maybe TRBD2 (6 bases). Between the trimmed V and J ends, which lost 5 bases and 1 base, there was a span of 13 bases. From germline, CDR1 is LNHNV and CDR2 YYDKDF (reference sequence). The length of the CDR3 is 15 residues. The CDR3 loop reads CATSSRLGRTDTQYF. The CDR3 nucleotides read TGTGCCACCAGCTCTCGACTAGGCCGCACAGATACGCAGTATTTT. The variable domain in full, completed from reference TRBV15 and TRBJ2-3, reads DAMVIQNPRYQVTQFGKPVTLSCSQTLNHNVMYWYQQKSSQAPKLLFHYYDKDFNNEADTPDNFQSRRPNTSFCFLDIRSPGLGDTAMYLCATSSRLGRTDTQYFGPGTRLTVL.

This chain joins TRBV19 and TRBJ1-4; 8 positions agree with TRBD1. Unmatched junction bases numbered 8, after V lost 3 bases and J lost 8 bases. Germline V gene sequence: CDR1 LNHDA, CDR2 SQIVND (reference sequence). The CDR3 loop spans 15 amino acids. For the CDR3, the DNA is TGTGCCAGTAGTATCACAGGGGGTTCGGGCGAAAAACTGTTTTTT. Its protein product is CASSITGGSGEKLFF.

This chain uses TRBV7-3 with TRBJ2-1, with 8 bases matching TRBD2. Germline lookup yields CDR1 SGHTA and CDR2 FQGTGA. CDR3 size: 17 residues. Unmatched junction bases numbered 12, after V lost 4 bases and J lost 4 bases. The CDR3 protein is CASSSASGTSGYNEQFF. The CDR3 nucleotides read TGTGCCAGCAGCTCAGCCTCCGGAACTAGCGGATACAATGAGCAGTTCTTC. The full variable domain, completed using reference TRBV7-3 and TRBJ2-1, is GAGVSQTPSNKVTEKGKYVELRCDPISGHTALYWYRQSLGQGPEFLIYFQGTGAADDSGLPNDRFFAVRPEGSVSTLKIQRTERGDSAVYLCASSSASGTSGYNEQFFGPGTRLTVL.

In DNA, the CDR3 is TGCGCCAGCAGCCAATCACAGGGGGTAGGTGAGCAGTTCTTC. This encodes CASSQSQGVGEQFF. The chain uses TRBV5-1 and TRBJ2-1; 8 nucleotides line up with TRBD1. Trimming took 4 bases from V and 9 from J; bases not matched to a gene: 9. Germline assignment: CDR1 SGHRS and CDR2 YFSETQ. The CDR3 has 14 residues.

The CDR3 DNA reads TGTGCCAGCAGCACGACGGGGGGGGCCACAGATACGCAGTATTTT. Translation: CASSTTGGATDTQYF. The rearrangement uses TRBV7-6 and TRBJ2-3, with TRBD2 matching over 8 bases. The germline gives CDR1 SGHVS, CDR2 FNYEAQ. The CDR3 is made up of 15 amino acids. V lost 5 bases to trimming and J lost 2 bases; unmatched junction nucleotides: 6.

This clone came up once. The CDR3 DNA reads as TGTGCCACCAAGGTGGGAAACACCGGGGAGCTGTTTTTT. Translation: CATKVGNTGELFF. The chain recombines TRBV15 with TRBJ2-2; D is unclear. The CDR3 extends over 13 amino acids. From germline, CDR1 is LNHNV and CDR2 YYDKDF (reference sequence). Trimming cost V 7 bases and J 2 bases, with 8 bases left between them.

The rearrangement uses TRBV29-1 and TRBJ2-4, with D perhaps matching TRBD1 (6 bases). The germline gives CDR1 SQVTM, CDR2 ANQGSEA. Trimming shortened V by 5 bases and J by 0 bases, and 14 bases separated the two germline ends. The CDR3 runs to 15 residues. CDR3 region: CSVLGHRGAKNIQYF. DNA of the CDR3: TGCAGCGTTCTGGGACACCGAGGAGCCAAAAACATTCAGTACTTC.

CDR3 sequence: CASSLVAENTGELFF. CDR3 in DNA: TGCGCCAGCAGCTTGGTGGCAGAGAACACCGGGGAGCTGTTTTTT. The chain carries TRBV5-1 and TRBJ2-2; no reliable D call. The V end lost 0 bases, the J end lost 1 base, and 7 bases lay between the germline ends. Per the germline V gene, CDR1 is SGHRS and CDR2 is YFSETQ. The CDR3 consists of 15 residues.

The rearrangement uses TRBV6-6 and TRBJ2-1; no clear D gene. The V and J ends lost 0 bases and 0 bases respectively, with 9 bases between them. The CDR3 is 16 residues long. Germline V gene sequence: CDR1 MNHNY, CDR2 SVGAGI (reference sequence). CDR3 region: CASSYSNLASYNEQFF. CDR3 nucleotides: TGTGCCAGCAGTTACTCGAATTTAGCCTCCTACAATGAGCAGTTCTTC.

J is TRBJ2-7 and V is TRBV5-6; possibly TRBD2 for D (6 bases). The V gene lost 2 bases and the J gene lost 4 bases, with 19 bases spanning the gap. Germline V lookup: CDR1 SGHDT, CDR2 YYEEEE. The CDR3 has 16 residues. The CDR3 coding sequence is TGTGCCAGCAGCTTTGGGGTGGGAGCGGAGGGATACGAGCAGTACTTC. Translated: CASSFGVGAEGYEQYF.

The genes are TRBV11-3 and TRBJ1-4, with TRBD1 as a possible D gene (6 bases). This CDR3 has 14 residues. Germline lookup yields CDR1 SGHNT and CDR2 YENEEA. The ends were cut back, 5 bases at V and 3 bases at J, with 10 bases in the middle. CDR3 in amino acids: CASSAGQSNEKLFF. In DNA, the CDR3 is TGTGCCAGCAGCGCGGGACAATCTAATGAAAAACTGTTTTTT. Supplemented by reference TRBV11-3 and TRBJ1-4, the full variable domain reads EAGVVQSPRYKIIEKKQPVAFWCNPISGHNTLYWYLQNLGQGPELLIRYENEEAVDDSQLPKDRFSAERLKGVDSTLKIQPAELGDSAVYLCASSAGQSNEKLFFGSGTQLSVL.

The chain is built from TRBV5-8 and TRBJ1-2, with 8 bases lining up with TRBD1. CDR1 and CDR2 from the germline V gene are SGHTS and YDEGEE. J gave up 6 bases and V 4 bases, and 11 bases lay outside the gene matches. This CDR3 comprises 15 residues. CDR3 loop: CASSTRQGTINGYTF. CDR3 bases: TGTGCCAGCAGCACGCGACAGGGGACAATTAATGGCTACACCTTC.

This clone has only a few counts. The chain employs TRBV5-6 and TRBJ2-3; no clear D gene. V shed 2 bases and J shed 4 bases, with 14 bases lying between them. The CDR3 has 15 amino acids. Germline V gives CDR1 SGHDT, CDR2 YYEEEE. The CDR3 sequence is CASSLPTVSPDTQYF. CDR3 nucleotides: TGTGCCAGCAGCTTACCAACAGTCAGCCCAGATACGCAGTATTTT. The full variable domain, with the rest looked up from reference TRBV5-6 and TRBJ2-3, is DAGVTQSPTHLIKTRGQQVTLRCSPKSGHDTVSWYQQALGQGPQFIFQYYEEEERQRGNFPDRFSGHQFPNYSSELNVNALLLGDSALYLCASSLPTVSPDTQYFGPGTRLTVL.

V is TRBV19 and J is TRBJ2-7; D gene ambiguous. From germline, CDR1 is LNHDA and CDR2 SQIVND (reference sequence). Trimming cost V 2 bases and J 4 bases, with 6 bases left between them. This CDR3 is 12 amino acids long. This chain's CDR3 is CASSIRGYEQYF. Here the CDR3 DNA reads TGTGCCAGTAGTATACGTGGATACGAGCAGTACTTC.

The chain links TRBV28 to TRBJ1-2; D perhaps matches TRBD1 (5 bases). The germline gives CDR1 MDHEN, CDR2 SYDVKM. V was clipped by 7 bases and J by 8 bases, with 17 bases between them. This CDR3 spans 13 amino acids. DNA for the CDR3: TGTGCCAGCACCTTTGTACCCGAGGGGGGCTACACCTTC. It encodes CASTFVPEGGYTF.

Notes on this clone: An end of the junction does not agree with germline; a read error may underlie this. The chain links TRBV2 to TRBJ2-1; 7 nucleotides agree with TRBD1. The CDR3 runs 13 residues. The germline CDR1 and CDR2 sequences are SNHLY and FYNNEI. CDR3 sequence: CASSEDRVGEQFF. The CDR3 DNA follows: TGTGCCAGCAGCGAAGACAGGGTTGGTGAGCAGTTCTTC. The whole variable domain, filled in from reference TRBV2 and TRBJ2-1, reads EPEVTQTPSHQVTQMGQEVILRCVPISNHLYFYWYRQILGQKVEFLVSFYNNEISEKSEIFDDQFSVERPDGSNFTLKIRSTKLEDSAMYFCASSEDRVGEQFFGPGTRLTVL.

This clone was recorded a few times. This chain links TRBV2 with TRBJ2-3; the match to TRBD1 covers 7 bases. Germline V lookup: CDR1 SNHLY, CDR2 FYNNEI. This CDR3 spans 13 amino acids. The V and J ends lost 6 bases and 4 bases, in that order; junction bases with no gene match: 4. The CDR3 loop reads CASSAGTADTQYF. The DNA for the CDR3 is TGTGCCAGCAGCGCCGGGACAGCAGATACGCAGTATTTT. Supplemented by reference TRBV2 and TRBJ2-3, the full variable domain reads EPEVTQTPSHQVTQMGQEVILRCVPISNHLYFYWYRQILGQKVEFLVSFYNNEISEKSEIFDDQFSVERPDGSNFTLKIRSTKLEDSAMYFCASSAGTADTQYFGPGTRLTVL.

The genes are TRBV28 and TRBJ2-7, with 8 bases identical to TRBD2. With 10 bases clipped from V and 5 bases from J, the junction kept 13 bases outside the gene matches. Germline CDR1 is MDHEN and CDR2 is SYDVKM. This CDR3 comprises 14 residues. The CDR3 DNA reads TGTGCCACGGGGGGGCCGGTCCCTCCCCACGAGCAGTACTTC. Amino acid sequence: CATGGPVPPHEQYF.

The genes are TRBV7-8 and TRBJ2-2; no clear D. The V end lost 5 bases, the J end lost 9 bases, and 7 bases lay between the germline ends. CDR3 length equals 11 residues. Looked up from germline, CDR1 is SGHVS and CDR2 is FQNEAQ. In nucleotides, the CDR3 is TGTGCCAGCAGCCACCGTTGGGAGCTGTTTTTT. This sequence encodes CASSHRWELFF.

This clone was counted only a few times. The rearrangement joins TRBV10-3 to TRBJ1-5, with a tentative D call TRBD1 (6 bases). The ends were cut back, 3 bases at V and 6 bases at J, with 15 bases in the middle. This CDR3 contains 15 residues. Per germline, CDR1 ENHRY and CDR2 SYGVKD. The CDR3 is CAISDLSQGGQPQHF. The DNA of the CDR3 is TGTGCCATCAGTGACCTGTCACAGGGAGGTCAGCCCCAGCATTTT.

The chain combines TRBV10-3 with TRBJ1-2; 7 positions agree with TRBD1. V was clipped by 8 bases and J by 0 bases; unmatched bases: 12. This CDR3 region has 16 residues. Per the germline V gene, CDR1 is ENHRY and CDR2 is SYGVKD. The CDR3 region is CAISDRGQRTNYGYTF. The CDR3 bases are TGTGCCATCTCCGACCGGGGACAGCGAACTAACTATGGCTACACCTTC.

J is TRBJ2-5 and V is TRBV18; perhaps TRBD2 as D (6 bases). V was clipped by 3 bases and J by 0 bases, with 14 bases between them. Looked up from germline, CDR1 is KGHSH and CDR2 is LQKENI. The CDR3 totals 16 residues. In nucleotides, the CDR3 is TGTGCCAGCTCACCCTTCCCCGGGGGTTACCAAGAGACCCAGTACTTC. It encodes CASSPFPGGYQETQYF. Using reference TRBV18 and TRBJ2-5 for the parts outside the CDR3, the full variable domain is NAGVMQNPRHLVRRRGQEARLRCSPMKGHSHVYWYRQLPEEGLKFMVYLQKENIIDESGMPKERFSAEFPKEGPSILRIQQVVRGDSAAYFCASSPFPGGYQETQYFGPGTRLLVL.

V usage is TRBV30 and J usage is TRBJ1-5; the match to TRBD1 covers 9 bases. The germline V gene has CDR1 GTSNPN and CDR2 SVGIG (reference sequence). The CDR3 loop spans 15 amino acids. With V trimmed by 2 bases and J by 6 bases, 8 bases remained unmatched. This chain's CDR3 is CAWSFTGTGRQPQHF. The CDR3 nucleotides are TGTGCCTGGAGTTTTACCGGGACAGGGCGTCAGCCCCAGCATTTT.

The chain uses TRBV10-3 and TRBJ1-1; D unclear. V was shortened by 0 bases and J by 1 base, with 6 bases between the two germline ends. CDR3 length equals 14 residues. CDR1 and CDR2 from the germline V gene are ENHRY and SYGVKD. Here the CDR3 reads CAISESVQNTEAFF. CDR3 in DNA: TGTGCCATCAGTGAGTCCGTCCAGAACACTGAAGCTTTCTTT.